This passage covers 18 T cell receptor beta chains from one sample sequenced in a study of shared clonotypes between healthy human individuals. Using immunoSEQ multiplex PCR, the repertoire was profiled, and TCRdb retains in-frame clones only, with some absent. In the table there are roughly 2.1 million clones, 85% to 95% of which are singletons. Naive CD8 cells comprised CD45RO-negative, CCR7-positively selected cells, excluding terminally differentiated effector memory CD45RA+ cells. The sample taken for sequencing was naive CD8+ T cells from PBMCs. All receptors derive from a man aged 18 to 30 in good health. Some clones in this sample may be carry-over from other donors' samples.

In the case of this clone: The sample holds other DNA sequences that translate to the same CDR3. J is TRBJ2-7 and V is TRBV27, with D perhaps matching TRBD1 (8 bases). V lost 3 bases and J lost 2, with 11 bases in between. Germline V CDR1 and CDR2: MNHEY, SMNVEV (reference sequence). CDR3 length: 14 amino acids. CDR3 in amino acids: CASSFTGGAYEQYF. The DNA for the CDR3 is TGTGCCAGCAGTTTTACAGGGGGGGCCTACGAGCAGTACTTC.

The chain links TRBV27 to TRBJ2-5; no clear D. The CDR3 length is 14 residues. The V gene lost 4 bases and the J gene lost 2 bases, with 11 bases spanning the gap. CDR1 and CDR2 (germline): MNHEY, SMNVEV (reference sequence). The CDR3 DNA reads as TGTGCCAGCAGTTCCGATTGGCAACAAGAGACCCAGTACTTC. Amino acids: CASSSDWQQETQYF.

The sample holds one count of this clone. V and J are TRBV6-5 and TRBJ1-2; D remains unclear. CDR1 and CDR2 (germline): MNHEY, SVGAGI. Trimming cost V 7 bases and J 6 bases, with 15 bases left between them. The CDR3 totals 13 residues. This CDR3 is CASTTALLNGYTF. DNA of the CDR3: TGTGCCAGCACCACGGCCTTATTGAATGGCTACACCTTC.

This clone was counted a single time. V is TRBV27 and J is TRBJ1-5; unclear D gene. Trimming took off 0 bases at V and 0 bases at J, with 15 bases between the two ends. Germline CDR1 is MNHEY and CDR2 is SMNVEV (reference sequence). CDR3 length: 18 residues. The chain's CDR3 is CASSLSVVSLYSNQPQHF. The CDR3 nucleotides read TGTGCCAGCAGTTTATCGGTTGTCAGCTTGTATAGCAATCAGCCCCAGCATTTT.

This clone was found a few times. The V call is TRBV7-9, the J call TRBJ2-3, with TRBD2 as a possible D gene (5 bases). Germline V gives CDR1 SEHNR, CDR2 FQNEAQ (reference sequence). The ends were cut back, 5 bases at V and 4 bases at J, with 16 bases in the middle. The CDR3 covers 15 residues. The CDR3, as DNA: TGTGCCAGCAGCCGCACCTCCCTAGCCCCAGATACGCAGTATTTT. Residues: CASSRTSLAPDTQYF.

A word on this clone: Other nucleotide sequences in the sample specify the same CDR3. The chain uses TRBV6-5 and TRBJ2-2; D is unclear. This CDR3 is built from 13 residues. Germline CDR1 and CDR2: MNHEY and SVGAGI. The ends were cut back, 3 bases at V and 4 bases at J, with 6 bases in the middle. The CDR3 loop is CASSYGGTGELFF. CDR3 in DNA: TGTGCCAGCAGTTATGGCGGCACCGGGGAGCTGTTTTTT.

This rearrangement joins TRBV30 to TRBJ2-7; D may be TRBD2 (5 bases). Germline-derived CDR1 and CDR2 are GTSNPN and SVGIG (reference sequence). The V and J ends lost 3 bases and 2 bases respectively, with 11 bases between them. The CDR3 runs 13 residues. DNA of the CDR3: TGTGCCTGGAGCGGGGTTGGAACCTACGAGCAGTACTTC. It translates to CAWSGVGTYEQYF.

CDR3: CASSLADHDNEQFF. CDR3 in DNA: TGTGCCAGCAGCTTAGCCGACCACGACAATGAGCAGTTCTTC. The chain couples TRBV7-9 to TRBJ2-1; no clear D gene. This CDR3 region has 14 residues. The V end lost 0 bases, the J end lost 5 bases, and 8 bases lay between the germline ends. CDR1 and CDR2 from the germline V gene are SEHNR and FQNEAQ (reference sequence).

The chain links TRBV5-4 to TRBJ2-3, with 15 bases fitting TRBD2. From germline, CDR1 is SGHNT and CDR2 YYREEE (reference sequence). This CDR3 is 17 amino acids long. The trim removed 4 bases at V and 3 bases at J, leaving 6 bases unmatched. CDR3: CASSRTSGRAGTDTQYF. The CDR3 DNA reads TGTGCCAGCAGCCGGACTAGCGGGAGGGCCGGTACAGATACGCAGTATTTT.

The chain combines TRBV4-1 with TRBJ2-6; D is perhaps TRBD1 (5 bases). The CDR3 is 16 amino acids. Germline V lookup: CDR1 MGHRA, CDR2 YSYEKL. V was trimmed by 0 bases and J by 2 bases, leaving 8 bases between them. The CDR3 loop is CASSQDDRTGANVLTF. In DNA form, the CDR3 reads TGCGCCAGCAGCCAAGATGACAGAACTGGGGCCAACGTCCTGACTTTC.

The V and J genes are TRBV9 and TRBJ2-1, with 7 bases aligning to TRBD2. The CDR3 has 19 amino acids. V gave up 3 bases and J gave up 4 bases; unmatched junction bases: 19. Germline CDR1 is SGDLS and CDR2 is YYNGEE. This chain's CDR3 is CASSDSVGRGVPSYNEQFF. CDR3 coding DNA: TGTGCCAGCAGCGATTCTGTAGGACGGGGGGTCCCCTCTTACAATGAGCAGTTCTTC.

This chain links TRBV28 with TRBJ2-7, with D hard to call. Per the germline V gene, CDR1 is MDHEN and CDR2 is SYDVKM. Trimming cost V 3 bases and J 3 bases, with 12 bases left between them. The CDR3 extends over 14 amino acids. CDR3 sequence: CASSFLGAGYEQYF. Written as DNA, the CDR3 is TGTGCCAGCAGTTTTTTAGGCGCCGGCTACGAGCAGTACTTC.

The chain carries TRBV2 and TRBJ2-5, with D possibly TRBD2 on 5 matching bases. Germline CDR1 reads SNHLY; CDR2 reads FYNNEI. Trimming removed 4 bases at V and 5 bases at J, with 14 bases between. The CDR3 is 14 amino acids. CDR3 coding DNA: TGTGCCAGCAGTGGCAGACCGGGATGGGAGACCCAGTACTTC. As protein: CASSGRPGWETQYF. The full variable domain, with the rest looked up from reference TRBV2 and TRBJ2-5, is EPEVTQTPSHQVTQMGQEVILRCVPISNHLYFYWYRQILGQKVEFLVSFYNNEISEKSEIFDDQFSVERPDGSNFTLKIRSTKLEDSAMYFCASSGRPGWETQYFGPGTRLLVL.

The genes are TRBV28 and TRBJ2-7; D is possibly TRBD1 (5 bases). Trimming took off 4 bases at V and 0 bases at J, with 13 bases between the two ends. Germline CDR1 reads MDHEN; CDR2 reads SYDVKM. This CDR3 region has 15 residues. The DNA for the CDR3 is TGTGCCAGCAGTTCGACAGCAGAAAGCTCCTACGAGCAGTACTTC. This gives the protein CASSSTAESSYEQYF.

This chain uses TRBV30 with TRBJ1-2; perhaps TRBD1 as D (6 bases). Trimming stripped 3 bases from V and 4 bases from J, with 12 bases between. In germline, CDR1 is GTSNPN, CDR2 SVGIG (reference sequence). The CDR3 extends over 13 amino acids. The CDR3 spells CAWRPDSFYGYTF. CDR3 DNA: TGTGCCTGGAGGCCGGACAGTTTCTATGGCTACACCTTC.

This clone was counted a few times. The V gene is TRBV6-1, the J gene TRBJ1-2; the D gene is possibly TRBD1 (5 bases). Germline CDR1 is MNHNS and CDR2 is SASEGT. This CDR3 contains 14 residues. Trimming left V 2 bases short and J 2 bases short, with 9 bases between. The DNA of the CDR3 is TGTGCCAGCAGTGAATGGGGCCAGAACTATGGCTACACCTTC. Translating it yields CASSEWGQNYGYTF.

The chain links TRBV27 to TRBJ1-2; 7 positions agree with TRBD1. The J segment lost 4 bases and the V segment lost 5 bases, leaving 7 bases of the junction unmatched. From germline, CDR1 is MNHEY and CDR2 SMNVEV (reference sequence). This CDR3 contains 14 residues. The CDR3 spells CASSPGQVFYGYTF. CDR3 bases: TGTGCCAGCAGTCCCGGACAGGTGTTCTATGGCTACACCTTC.

This clone was recorded only once. The rearrangement links TRBV19 to TRBJ2-2, with TRBD1 identical over 7 bases. V lost 10 bases to trimming and J lost 1 base; unmatched junction nucleotides: 9. Germline-derived CDR1 and CDR2 are LNHDA and SQIVND (reference sequence). The CDR3 length is 15 residues. CDR3 in DNA: TGTGCCACCCAAAGGGGGCAACGGAACACCGGGGAGCTGTTTTTT. This gives the protein CATQRGQRNTGELFF.